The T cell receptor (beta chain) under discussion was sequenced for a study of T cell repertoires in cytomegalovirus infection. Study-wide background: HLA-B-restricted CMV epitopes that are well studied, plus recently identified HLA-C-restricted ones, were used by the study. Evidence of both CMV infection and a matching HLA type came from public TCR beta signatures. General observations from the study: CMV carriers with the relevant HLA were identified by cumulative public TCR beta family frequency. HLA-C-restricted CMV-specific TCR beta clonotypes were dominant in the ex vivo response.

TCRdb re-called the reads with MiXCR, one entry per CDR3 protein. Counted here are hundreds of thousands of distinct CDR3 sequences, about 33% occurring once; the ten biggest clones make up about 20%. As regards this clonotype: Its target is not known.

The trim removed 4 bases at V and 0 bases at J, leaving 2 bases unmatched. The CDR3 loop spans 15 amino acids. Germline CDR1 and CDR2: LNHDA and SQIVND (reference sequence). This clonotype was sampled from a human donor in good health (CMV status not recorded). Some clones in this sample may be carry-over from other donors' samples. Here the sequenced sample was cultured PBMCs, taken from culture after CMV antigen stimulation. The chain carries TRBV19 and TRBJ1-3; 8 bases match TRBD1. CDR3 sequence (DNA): TGTGCCAGTAGTACGGGACAGGCCTCTGGAAACACCATATATTTT. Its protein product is CASSTGQASGNTIYF.